The 15 T cell receptor beta chains below come from one sample, sequenced in a study of blood T cell repertoires in COVID-19. The method was immunoSEQ multiplex PCR; TCRdb's version includes in-frame clones alone and lacks a portion of them. This sample yields approximately 230,000 clones, of which about nine tenths are seen a single time; about 1.6% belongs to the top ten. Source material: PBMCs or T cells enriched from blood (not recorded which). The receptor source for this set is a man aged 40-49 years who had recovered from COVID-19.

The rearrangement links TRBV4-2 to TRBJ2-1; unclear D gene. Germline V CDR1 and CDR2: LGHNA, YNFKEQ. This CDR3 has 13 amino acids. Deletions cut 5 bases from V and 5 bases from J, with 10 bases between. CDR3 residues: CASSYSRDNEQFF. The DNA of the CDR3 is TGTGCCAGCAGCTACTCCCGGGACAATGAGCAGTTCTTC.

This chain connects TRBV28 to TRBJ1-6; D might be TRBD1 (5 bases). Germline V lookup: CDR1 MDHEN, CDR2 SYDVKM. V gave up 6 bases and J gave up 6 bases, with 18 bases separating them. The CDR3 loop spans 16 amino acids. In DNA, the CDR3 is TGTGCCAGCAGCCTAATGGCGGGGGTCCGTAATTCACCCCTCCACTTT. Translation: CASSLMAGVRNSPLHF.

This clone appeared once. The junction differs from germline at one of its ends, possibly a read error. This chain links TRBV19 with TRBJ1-6; D is ambiguous. Per the germline V gene, CDR1 is LNHDA and CDR2 is SQIVND (reference sequence). The CDR3 spans 16 residues. The CDR3 DNA is TGTGCCAGTAGTCTAGAAAACAGTGCCTATAATTCACCCCTCCACTTT. It translates to CASSLENSAYNSPLHF.

This chain joins TRBV6-5 and TRBJ1-3; D is unresolved. The V gene's germline CDR1 is MNHEY and CDR2 SVGAGI. This CDR3 has 13 amino acids. The V gene lost 4 bases and the J gene lost 16 bases, with 20 bases spanning the gap. The CDR3 sequence: CASSLTPSLRVYF. CDR3 in DNA: TGTGCCAGCAGTTTGACGCCTTCCCTACGGGTCTATTTT.

The chain uses TRBV28 and TRBJ2-4, with 12 positions matching TRBD2. Germline V gene data show CDR1 as MDHEN and CDR2 as SYDVKM. The junction had 2 bases not matched to a gene; V was cut back by 1 base and J by 1 base. The CDR3 totals 17 residues. The CDR3 DNA reads TGTGCCAGCAGTTTATCCCTAGCGGGAGGGGCCAAAAACATTCAGTACTTC. Its protein product is CASSLSLAGGAKNIQYF.

V gene TRBV6-4 combines with J gene TRBJ2-3; D gene ambiguous. This CDR3 spans 13 amino acids. The V and J ends lost 5 bases and 6 bases respectively, with 12 bases between them. Germline CDR1 reads MRHNA; CDR2 reads SNTAGT. CDR3 residues: CASSRTVSDTQYF. The CDR3 bases are TGTGCCAGCAGTCGCACCGTTAGTGATACGCAGTATTTT.

The rearrangement joins TRBV3-1 (or the pseudogene TRBV3-2) to TRBJ2-5; 8 bases fit TRBD2. Germline V gives CDR1 LGHDT, CDR2 YNNKEL (reference sequence). The CDR3 runs to 13 residues. V lost 1 base to trimming and J lost 5 bases; unmatched junction nucleotides: 0. CDR3 sequence (DNA): TGTGCCAGCAGCCAAGGACTAGCGGAGACCCAGTACTTC. Translation gives CASSQGLAETQYF.

V and J are TRBV11-2 and TRBJ2-2; a possible D gene is TRBD2 (5 bases). Trimming cost V 5 bases and J 5 bases, with 15 bases left between them. This CDR3 is built from 15 residues. CDR1 is SGHAT, CDR2 FQNNGV, per germline. Written as DNA, the CDR3 is TGTGCCAGCAGCGCATTGGGGAGTAATACCGGGGAGCTGTTTTTT. This translates into CASSALGSNTGELFF. Full variable domain (rest looked up from reference TRBV11-2 and TRBJ2-2): EAGVAQSPRYKIIEKRQSVAFWCNPISGHATLYWYQQILGQGPKLLIQFQNNGVVDDSQLPKDRFSAERLKGVDSTLKIQPAKLEDSAVYLCASSALGSNTGELFFGEGSRLTVL.

This chain links TRBV27 with TRBJ2-3; D is uncertain. The CDR3 runs to 15 residues. Germline values: CDR1 MNHEY, CDR2 SMNVEV (reference sequence). V shed 3 bases and J shed 0 bases, with 10 bases lying between them. CDR3: CASSFAAASTDTQYF. The CDR3 region has the DNA TGTGCCAGCAGTTTTGCCGCTGCGAGCACAGATACGCAGTATTTT.

J is TRBJ1-1 and V is TRBV3-1 (or the pseudogene TRBV3-2); 8 bases align to TRBD1. The germline V gene has CDR1 LGHDT and CDR2 YNNKEL (reference sequence). V gave up 7 bases and J gave up 5 bases; unmatched junction bases: 9. The CDR3 runs 14 residues. CDR3 in amino acids: CASTRGQVGTEAFF. DNA of the CDR3: TGTGCCAGCACCAGGGGGCAAGTTGGGACTGAAGCTTTCTTT.

The V and J genes are TRBV19 and TRBJ2-3, with 7 positions matching TRBD2. From germline, CDR1 is LNHDA and CDR2 SQIVND (reference sequence). The CDR3 spans 14 residues. CDR3 region: CASSPGLLIDTQYF. The CDR3 bases are TGTGCTTCATCGCCGGGACTATTGATAGATACGCAGTATTTT.

The chain carries TRBV7-9 and TRBJ2-7; perhaps TRBD1 as D (5 bases). This CDR3 has 12 residues. The V and J ends lost 5 bases and 6 bases respectively, with 11 bases between them. Germline V gene lookup returns CDR1 SEHNR and CDR2 FQNEAQ (reference sequence). The CDR3 is CASSRQGFEQYF. The CDR3 DNA sequence: TGTGCCAGCAGCCGGCAGGGTTTCGAGCAGTACTTC.

V usage is TRBV14 and J usage is TRBJ1-1; 8 bases fit TRBD1. This CDR3 is 15 amino acids long. The germline V gene encodes CDR1 SGHDN and CDR2 FVKESK. J lost 1 base, V lost 6 bases, and 7 bases had no gene match. The CDR3 nucleotides read TGTGCCAGCAGACGGACAGGGTTGGCGAACACTGAAGCTTTCTTT. It translates to CASRRTGLANTEAFF.

This rearrangement joins TRBV5-1 to TRBJ1-1; 7 positions match TRBD1. The CDR3 loop spans 14 amino acids. In germline, CDR1 is SGHRS, CDR2 YFSETQ. V was clipped by 2 bases and J by 1 base; unmatched bases: 2. The CDR3 region has the DNA TGCGCCAGCAGCTTAAGGGGGCGGAACACTGAAGCTTTCTTT. Its translation: CASSLRGRNTEAFF.

The sample holds one count of this clone. The chain carries TRBV11-2 and TRBJ2-3, with 10 bases that match TRBD2. V lost 1 base to trimming and J lost 2 bases; unmatched junction nucleotides: 6. This CDR3 is 17 amino acids long. The germline gives CDR1 SGHAT, CDR2 FQNNGV. CDR3 DNA: TGTGCCAGCAGCTTAGCTGAACTAGCGGGGTTCACAGATACGCAGTATTTT. Encoded protein: CASSLAELAGFTDTQYF.